The rows below give T cell receptor beta chains drawn from one sample of a study of shared clonotypes between healthy human individuals. The assay was immunoSEQ multiplex PCR, and TCRdb's table has in-frame clones only and misses some. The sample records 2 million to 2.5 million clones, 85% to 95% being singletons. Sequencing was done on a sample of naive CD4+ T cells from PBMCs. The receptors come from a man aged 18 to 35 in good health. Some clones in this sample may be carry-over from other donors' samples. Both conserved end residues are part of each CDR3. Each record gives: J gene, D gene, clone size, V gene, CDR3 protein, CDR3 DNA. D genes are given only for firm matches. A row's size may be missing; if present it is once, few, many or a size class.

TRBJ2-7,TRBD2,.,TRBV19,CATSMGGSAREQYF,TGTGCCACCTCTATGGGCGGGAGCGCTCGCGAGCAGTACTTC
TRBJ2-7,.,.,TRBV6-5,CASRRQGPYEQYF,TGTGCCAGCAGACGGCAGGGTCCCTACGAGCAGTACTTC
TRBJ2-1,TRBD2,.,TRBV7-9,CASSLVAGGPGEQFF,TGTGCCAGCAGCTTAGTGGCGGGAGGGCCGGGCGAGCAGTTCTTC
TRBJ2-1,.,.,TRBV19,CASRGAGNEQFF,TGTGCCAGCCGGGGAGCGGGCAATGAGCAGTTCTTC
TRBJ2-1,TRBD2,.,TRBV7-2,CASSLGLASYNEQFF,TGTGCCAGCAGCTTGGGACTAGCTTCCTACAATGAGCAGTTCTTC
TRBJ1-1,TRBD1,.,TRBV7-2,CASSHRQGRKAFF,TGTGCCAGCAGCCATCGACAGGGGCGGAAAGCTTTCTTT
TRBJ2-1,TRBD1,.,TRBV4-2,CASSQERTGIYNEQFF,TGTGCCAGCAGCCAAGAGAGGACAGGAATCTACAATGAGCAGTTCTTC
TRBJ2-5,.,.,TRBV21-1,CASSKVWGSKETQYF,TGTGCCAGCAGCAAAGTATGGGGCAGCAAAGAGACCCAGTACTTC
TRBJ1-3,TRBD1,.,TRBV28,CASNLRTGENTIYF,TGTGCCAGCAATTTAAGGACAGGGGAGAACACCATATATTTT
TRBJ2-1,.,.,TRBV28,CASSYDPSFDEQFF,TGTGCCAGCAGTTATGACCCGAGTTTCGATGAGCAGTTCTTC
TRBJ1-4,.,.,TRBV5-1,CASSILNGGEKLFF,TGCGCCAGCAGCATACTTAACGGGGGTGAAAAACTGTTTTTT
TRBJ2-7,TRBD2,.,TRBV5-4,CASSRSLLAGAYEQYF,TGTGCCAGCAGCCGGAGTTTACTAGCGGGAGCATACGAGCAGTACTTC
TRBJ2-7,TRBD2,.,TRBV11-2,CASSLGGLAGDYEQYF,TGTGCCAGCAGCTTAGGGGGACTAGCGGGAGACTACGAGCAGTACTTC
TRBJ2-7,.,.,TRBV5-1,CASSLGPESYEQYF,TGCGCCAGCAGCCTCGGACCGGAGTCCTACGAGCAGTACTTC
TRBJ1-1,TRBD1,few,TRBV29-1,CSVDRVRGTEAFF,TGCAGCGTGGACAGGGTGAGAGGCACTGAAGCTTTCTTT
TRBJ1-5,.,once,TRBV27,CASSFSRSNQPQHF,TGTGCCAGCAGTTTCTCAAGAAGCAATCAGCCCCAGCATTTT
TRBJ2-3,.,.,TRBV2,CAGSLGPPDTQYF,TGTGCCGGGTCTTTGGGCCCACCAGATACGCAGTATTTT
TRBJ1-2,TRBD1,.,TRBV7-9,CASSLGQGARKGYTF,TGTGCCAGCAGCTTAGGGCAGGGGGCGCGAAAGGGCTACACCTTC
TRBJ2-4,TRBD1,.,TRBV28,CASSSLGQGLAKNIQYF,TGTGCCAGCAGTTCCCTAGGACAGGGGCTAGCCAAAAACATTCAGTACTTC
TRBJ1-2,.,once,TRBV28,CASSLVKGLVYGYTF,TGTGCCAGCAGTTTAGTAAAGGGGCTTGTCTATGGCTACACCTTC
TRBJ2-3,.,.,TRBV7-9,CASSRAGRPSTDTQYF,TGTGCCAGCAGCCGGGCCGGGCGCCCCAGCACAGATACGCAGTATTTT
TRBJ1-1,.,.,TRBV30,CAWSETDLGAFF,TGTGCCTGGAGTGAAACAGATCTGGGAGCTTTCTTT
TRBJ2-7,.,few,TRBV11-3,CASSRQFGGYEQYF,TGTGCCAGCAGCCGCCAATTCGGCGGCTACGAGCAGTACTTC
TRBJ2-7,TRBD2,once,TRBV18,CASSPGLAGGEQYF,TGTGCCAGCTCACCGGGACTAGCGGGTGGTGAGCAGTACTTC
TRBJ1-3,.,.,TRBV5-1,CASSSPEGGNTIYF,TGCGCCAGCAGCTCCCCGGAGGGTGGAAACACCATATATTTT
TRBJ2-7,TRBD1,.,TRBV15,CATSRGPGTGDYEQYF,TGTGCCACCAGCAGAGGTCCCGGGACAGGGGACTACGAGCAGTACTTC
TRBJ2-2,TRBD1,.,TRBV7-2,CASSHLQGRAGELFF,TGTGCCAGCAGCCACTTACAGGGGCGGGCCGGGGAGCTGTTTTTT
TRBJ1-3,.,.,TRBV4-1,CASSQAGRAGNTIYF,TGCGCCAGCAGCCAAGCGGGAAGGGCTGGAAACACCATATATTTT
TRBJ1-1,TRBD1,.,TRBV11-2,CASSKPGGRYRANTEAFF,TGTGCCAGCAGCAAACCAGGGGGCCGATACCGGGCGAACACTGAAGCTTTCTTT
TRBJ2-3,.,.,TRBV5-1,CASRGRGMGTDTQYF,TGCGCCAGCAGGGGAAGGGGTATGGGCACAGATACGCAGTATTTT
TRBJ1-1,.,once,TRBV2,CASRASWGMNTEAFF,TGTGCCAGCAGGGCCTCGTGGGGGATGAACACTGAAGCTTTCTTT
TRBJ2-7,.,.,TRBV11-2,CASSLLTSYEQYF,TGTGCCAGCAGCTTACTAACGTCCTACGAGCAGTACTTC
TRBJ1-4,.,.,TRBV10-3,CAILTPANGFF,TGTGCCATCCTGACCCCGGCCAACGGGTTTTTT
TRBJ2-1,TRBD2,.,TRBV9,CASSVSGRDYNEQFF,TGTGCCAGCAGCGTTAGCGGGAGGGATTACAATGAGCAGTTCTTC
TRBJ2-3,.,.,TRBV18,CASSPLDTTDTQYF,TGTGCCAGCTCACCGCTCGATACAACAGATACGCAGTATTTT
TRBJ2-7,.,.,TRBV18,CASSPFTFYEQYF,TGTGCCAGCTCACCATTTACGTTCTACGAGCAGTACTTC
TRBJ2-3,TRBD1,.,TRBV19,CASSLQGVEDTQYF,TGTGCCAGTAGCTTACAGGGGGTCGAAGATACGCAGTATTTT
TRBJ2-6,.,.,TRBV2,CASTRANVLTF,TGTGCCAGCACCCGGGCCAACGTCCTGACTTTC
TRBJ2-1,TRBD2,.,TRBV5-1,CASSFSSGRAFNEQFF,TGCGCCAGCAGCTTTTCTAGCGGGAGGGCCTTCAATGAGCAGTTCTTC
TRBJ2-5,TRBD1,.,TRBV18,CASTRDRGPQETQYF,TGTGCCAGCACCAGAGACAGGGGTCCTCAAGAGACCCAGTACTTC
TRBJ2-3,.,once,TRBV27,CASRSAGIPPGTDTQYF,TGTGCCAGTAGGTCGGCGGGAATACCCCCAGGCACAGATACGCAGTATTTT
TRBJ1-4,TRBD1,.,TRBV4-1,CASSPKGTGDNEKLFF,TGCGCCAGCAGCCCGAAGGGGACAGGGGATAATGAAAAACTGTTTTTT
TRBJ1-1,TRBD1,.,TRBV15,CATTADRINTEAFF,TGTGCCACCACCGCGGACAGGATTAACACTGAAGCTTTCTTT
TRBJ2-1,TRBD2,.,TRBV19,CASRDGGLAGGLVGGNEQFF,TGTGCCAGTAGAGATGGGGGACTAGCGGGAGGTTTAGTGGGCGGAAATGAGCAGTTCTTC
TRBJ2-7,TRBD2,.,TRBV11-2,CASFGSSGYEQYF,TGTGCCAGCTTTGGGTCTAGCGGCTACGAGCAGTACTTC